The present T cell receptor (beta chain) was sequenced within a study of regulatory T cells in long-lasting Graves disease. Study outcomes and limitations: Between persistent patients, 2,500 to 3,500 public clonotypes were shared, exceeding the approximately 990 shared between new patients. For persistent Graves' patients, TCR diversity was lower than for newly diagnosed ones.

With iRepertoire HTBI primers and Arm-PCR of CDR3 regions, TCR beta libraries were built. TCRdb itself ran the multiplex PCR reads through MiXCR, one entry per CDR3 protein. The table lists some 560,000 distinct CDR3 sequences, 15% to 20% of them singletons, with roughly 25% in the top ten. Turning to this clonotype: The antigen is unknown.

Noted time point: newly diagnosed GD, antithyroid drugs for less than 3 months. Extracted PBMC RNA gave rise to the TCR library. A further study also used this sample, focusing on T cells in Graves' hyperthyroidism and ophthalmopathy. This second study notes: Clonotypes that were expanded in thyroid above 0.001 mostly appeared in blood too.

The clonotype comes from a woman aged 35-60 years with Graves disease. The material sequenced was peripheral blood mononuclear cells (PBMCs), taken at new diagnosis, from a patient treated with antithyroid drugs.

CDR3 coding DNA: TGTGCCAGCAGCCCCCCAGTACAGGGTCGCACAGATACGCAGTATTTT. It encodes CASSPPVQGRTDTQYF. The chain is built from TRBV5-4 and TRBJ2-3; possibly TRBD1 for D (6 bases). This CDR3 spans 16 amino acids. Germline CDR1 reads SGHNT; CDR2 reads YYREEE (reference sequence). V was trimmed by 4 bases and J by 1 base, leaving 16 bases between them.